The 6 T cell receptor beta chains listed next were all sequenced from one sample in a study of blood T cell repertoires in COVID-19. Sequencing was performed with immunoSEQ multiplex PCR; in TCRdb, only in-frame clones are kept and a portion is missing. The profile shows 300,000 to 350,000 clones, roughly 89% of them singletons. Sample: PBMCs or T cells enriched from blood (not recorded which). The origin of the receptors is a woman between 18 and 30 years old who had recovered from COVID-19.

The rearrangement joins TRBV7-9 to TRBJ1-1, with 7 bases aligning to TRBD1. There are 15 residues in the CDR3. V trimming: 3 bases; J trimming: 3 bases; junction bases outside the gene matches: 7. CDR1 and CDR2 from the germline V gene are SEHNR and FQNEAQ (reference sequence). DNA for the CDR3: TGTGCCAGCAGCTTGTTAAGGGGGCGGCACACTGAAGCTTTCTTT. Translating it yields CASSLLRGRHTEAFF.

This clone appeared a few times. The chain has TRBV6-5 and TRBJ1-6, with a possible D match to TRBD1 (5 bases). CDR1 is MNHEY and CDR2 is SVGAGI in the germline V gene. V lost 5 bases, J lost 6 bases, and 11 bases lay in between. The CDR3 consists of 14 residues. CDR3 in DNA: TGTGCCAGCAGTAATCGACAGAGTAATTCACCCCTCCACTTT. It specifies CASSNRQSNSPLHF.

This clone was seen just once. The gene calls are TRBV19 and TRBJ2-1, with TRBD2 identical over 9 bases. The CDR3 loop spans 18 amino acids. Per germline, CDR1 LNHDA and CDR2 SQIVND (reference sequence). V gave up 7 bases and J gave up 1 base; unmatched junction bases: 14. This CDR3 is CASTPGRGGRGSYNEQFF. The DNA for the CDR3 is TGTGCCAGTACCCCGGGACGCGGCGGGAGGGGTTCCTACAATGAGCAGTTCTTC.

V usage is TRBV7-6 and J usage is TRBJ1-2, with a possible D match to TRBD1 (5 bases). This CDR3 is 13 amino acids long. Per germline, CDR1 SGHVS and CDR2 FNYEAQ. V lost 2 bases, J lost 1 base, and 5 bases lay in between. CDR3 bases: TGTGCCAGCAGCTTACAGGGTAACTATGGCTACACCTTC. Amino acids: CASSLQGNYGYTF.

The chain links TRBV15 to TRBJ1-2, with D possibly matching TRBD1 (6 bases). Germline V gene sequence: CDR1 LNHNV, CDR2 YYDKDF (reference sequence). The CDR3 has 13 residues. V dropped 1 base and J dropped 6 bases, with 9 bases sitting between them. The CDR3 is CATSRARGDGYTF. Written as DNA, the CDR3 is TGTGCCACCAGCAGAGCCAGGGGTGATGGCTACACCTTC. Full variable domain (remainder filled in from reference TRBV15 and TRBJ1-2): DAMVIQNPRYQVTQFGKPVTLSCSQTLNHNVMYWYQQKSSQAPKLLFHYYDKDFNNEADTPDNFQSRRPNTSFCFLDIRSPGLGDTAMYLCATSRARGDGYTFGSGTRLTVV.

This chain joins TRBV18 and TRBJ2-1, with D uncertain. Trimming left V 0 bases short and J 1 base short, with 13 bases between. CDR1 KGHSH and CDR2 LQKENI come from the germline V gene. This CDR3 has 17 residues. The CDR3 sequence is CASSPPSLAASYNEQFF. CDR3 coding DNA: TGTGCCAGCTCACCACCGAGTTTAGCTGCTTCCTACAATGAGCAGTTCTTC.